These T cell receptor beta chains were read from a single sample in a study of blood T cell repertoires in COVID-19. TCRdb keeps only in-frame clones here, not all; method: immunoSEQ multiplex PCR. The sample has approximately 280,000 clones; approximately 85% are singletons. Sample: peripheral blood. The receptors originated from a woman in her 70s with acute or convalescent COVID-19. CDR3s leave out the opening cysteine and the closing phenylalanine or tryptophan. D genes are given only for firm matches.

len	v_gene	d_gene	j_gene	CDR3aa
14	TRBV15	-	TRBJ1-2	ATSRARDLRWNGYT
13	TRBV5-1	TRBD2	TRBJ2-5	ASSLVGGLRETQY
12	TRBV18	TRBD1	TRBJ1-3	ASSPGQGRDTIY
12	TRBV6-6	-	TRBJ1-5	ASTGTLLNQPQH
12	TRBV4-2	TRBD1	TRBJ1-5	ASSLQQGDQPQH
13	TRBV6-5	-	TRBJ1-1	ASSYSSTGRRSAF
15	TRBV9	TRBD2	TRBJ2-1	ASSATSLAGAYNEQF
13	TRBV14	-	TRBJ1-2	ASSQGQPTGYGYT
9	TRBV20-1	-	TRBJ1-2	SAFDSGGYT
13	TRBV3-1/TRBV3-2	-	TRBJ1-3	ASSLTTGGGNTIY
13	TRBV14	TRBD1	TRBJ2-3	ASSHRRTGTDTQY
12	TRBV2	TRBD1	TRBJ1-5	ASRARTGSQPQH
12	TRBV6-5	-	TRBJ2-7	ASSYSRWASEQY
10	TRBV6-5	-	TRBJ1-6	ASSNSNSPLH
13	TRBV14	-	TRBJ2-5	ASSHPRGGQVTQY
13	TRBV5-1	TRBD2	TRBJ2-1	ASSSAAGGPNEQF
12	TRBV5-6	-	TRBJ1-1	ASSLGAENTEAF
13	TRBV3-1/TRBV3-2	TRBD2	TRBJ2-1	ASSQGVGGYNEQF
13	TRBV5-1	-	TRBJ2-1	ASSSIFSSYNEQF
13	TRBV19	TRBD1	TRBJ1-5	ASSTEGTESQPQH
9	TRBV7-9	-	TRBJ2-1	ASSHLDEQF
11	TRBV2	-	TRBJ1-1	ATRDNRNTEAF